The rows below give T cell receptor beta chains drawn from one sample of a study of T cells in Graves' hyperthyroidism and ophthalmopathy. MiXCR was run by TCRdb on the multiplex PCR reads, yielding one entry per CDR3 protein. Here the sample spans about 400,000 distinct CDR3 sequences, around 13% being singletons. Sequencing was done on a sample of blood. These receptors were taken from a woman under 30 with Graves' hyperthyroidism. The CDR3 runs from the conserved cysteine through the conserved F or W.

J gene: TRBJ1-6; V gene: TRBV15; CDR3 protein: CATSRQGDSPLHF
J gene: TRBJ1-5; V gene: TRBV15; CDR3 protein: CATSRVYRGDQPQHF
J gene: TRBJ1-2; V gene: TRBV10-3; CDR3 protein: CAISEAPNYGYTF
J gene: TRBJ1-1; V gene: TRBV20-1; CDR3 protein: CSARDSGRYMNTEAFF
J gene: TRBJ1-5; V gene: TRBV12-3/TRBV12-4; CDR3 protein: CASSKGPGGTVNQPQHF
J gene: TRBJ2-4; V gene: TRBV5-1; CDR3 protein: CASSLHPSTGSGYLTKNIQYF
J gene: TRBJ2-6; V gene: TRBV29-1; CDR3 protein: CSVIRAGANVLTF
J gene: TRBJ1-1; V gene: TRBV15; CDR3 protein: CATSITTGPAFF
J gene: TRBJ2-3; V gene: TRBV7-2; CDR3 protein: CASSPGRGSGFRNTQYF
J gene: TRBJ1-3; V gene: TRBV28; CDR3 protein: CASSFYLRGAGNTIYF
J gene: TRBJ2-5; V gene: TRBV4-1; CDR3 protein: CASSQGGGGETQYF
J gene: TRBJ2-6; V gene: TRBV2; CDR3 protein: CASSERGGGFAGANVLTF
J gene: TRBJ1-6; V gene: TRBV30; CDR3 protein: CAWSSTSPLHF
J gene: TRBJ2-5; V gene: TRBV9; CDR3 protein: CASSGADRGLQETQYF
J gene: TRBJ1-1; V gene: TRBV28; CDR3 protein: CASSFYRGRTEAFF
J gene: TRBJ1-1; V gene: TRBV7-9; CDR3 protein: CASSLTTIGAFF
J gene: TRBJ2-3; V gene: TRBV29-1; CDR3 protein: CSAWDSHTDTQYF
J gene: TRBJ2-2; V gene: TRBV20-1; CDR3 protein: CSAREPYLGAGRGELFF
J gene: TRBJ2-1; V gene: TRBV20-1; CDR3 protein: CSARDWLAGATNEQFF
J gene: TRBJ1-1; V gene: TRBV5-6; CDR3 protein: CASSLLRNTEAFF
J gene: TRBJ2-2; V gene: TRBV5-1; CDR3 protein: CASSLSHVFELFF